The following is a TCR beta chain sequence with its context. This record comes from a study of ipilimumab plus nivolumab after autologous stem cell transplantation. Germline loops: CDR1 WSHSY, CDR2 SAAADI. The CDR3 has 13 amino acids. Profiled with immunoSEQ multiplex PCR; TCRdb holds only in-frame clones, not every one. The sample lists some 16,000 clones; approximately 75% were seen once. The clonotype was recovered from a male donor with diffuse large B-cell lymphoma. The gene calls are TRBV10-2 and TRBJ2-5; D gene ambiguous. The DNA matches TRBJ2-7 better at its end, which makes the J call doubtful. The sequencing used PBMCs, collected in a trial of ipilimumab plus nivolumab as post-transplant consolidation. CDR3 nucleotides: TGCGCCAGCAGTGTTGCCCTCGCCTACGAGCAGTACTTC. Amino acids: CASSVALAYEQYF.